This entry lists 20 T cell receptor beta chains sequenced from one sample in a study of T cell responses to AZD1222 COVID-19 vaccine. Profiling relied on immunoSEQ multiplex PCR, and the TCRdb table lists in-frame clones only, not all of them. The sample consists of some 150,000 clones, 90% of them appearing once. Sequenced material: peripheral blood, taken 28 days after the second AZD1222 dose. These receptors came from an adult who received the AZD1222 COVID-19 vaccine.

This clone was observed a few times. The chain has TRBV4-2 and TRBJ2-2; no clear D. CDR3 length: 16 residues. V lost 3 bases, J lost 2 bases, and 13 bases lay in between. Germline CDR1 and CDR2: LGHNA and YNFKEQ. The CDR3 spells CASSHLGESNTGELFF. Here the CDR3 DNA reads TGTGCCAGCAGCCACCTGGGCGAATCTAACACCGGGGAGCTGTTTTTT.

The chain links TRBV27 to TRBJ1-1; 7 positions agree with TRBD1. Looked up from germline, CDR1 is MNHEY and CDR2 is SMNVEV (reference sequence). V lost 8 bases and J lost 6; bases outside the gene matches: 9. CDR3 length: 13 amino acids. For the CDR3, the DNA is TGTGCCAGCCAGGACAGGTCGCGCGCTGAAGCTTTCTTT. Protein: CASQDRSRAEAFF.

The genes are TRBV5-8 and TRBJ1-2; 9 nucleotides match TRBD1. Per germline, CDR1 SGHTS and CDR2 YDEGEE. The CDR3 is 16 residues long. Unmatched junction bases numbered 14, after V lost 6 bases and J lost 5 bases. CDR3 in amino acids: CASTTEGGQGKYGYTF. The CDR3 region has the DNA TGTGCCAGCACCACCGAAGGGGGACAGGGCAAATATGGCTACACCTTC.

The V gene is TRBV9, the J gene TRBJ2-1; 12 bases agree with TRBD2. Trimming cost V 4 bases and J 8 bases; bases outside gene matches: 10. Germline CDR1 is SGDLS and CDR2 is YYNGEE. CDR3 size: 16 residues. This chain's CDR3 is CASSSLAGGPKDEQFF. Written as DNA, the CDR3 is TGTGCCAGCAGCTCCCTAGCGGGAGGGCCCAAAGATGAGCAGTTCTTC.

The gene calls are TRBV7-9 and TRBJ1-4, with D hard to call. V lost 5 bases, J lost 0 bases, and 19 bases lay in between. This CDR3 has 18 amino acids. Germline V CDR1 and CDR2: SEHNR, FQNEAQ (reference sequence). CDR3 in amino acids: CASSPTPKTSTTNEKLFF. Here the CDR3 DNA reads TGTGCCAGCAGCCCCACCCCTAAAACCTCCACAACTAATGAAAAACTGTTTTTT.

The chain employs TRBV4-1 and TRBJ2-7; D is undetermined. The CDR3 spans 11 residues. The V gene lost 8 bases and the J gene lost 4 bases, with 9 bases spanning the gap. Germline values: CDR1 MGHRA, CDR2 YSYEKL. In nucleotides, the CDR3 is TGCGCCAGCCCGCTCAAGTACGAGCAGTACTTC. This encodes CASPLKYEQYF.

The CDR3 region is CASSLNRRADTQYF. CDR3 sequence (DNA): TGTGCCAGCAGCTTGAACAGGAGAGCAGATACGCAGTATTTT. The chain is built from TRBV7-8 and TRBJ2-3, with D perhaps matching TRBD1 (5 bases). CDR1 is SGHVS, CDR2 FQNEAQ, per germline. The V end lost 3 bases, the J end lost 4 bases, and 11 bases lay between the germline ends. CDR3 length: 14 amino acids.

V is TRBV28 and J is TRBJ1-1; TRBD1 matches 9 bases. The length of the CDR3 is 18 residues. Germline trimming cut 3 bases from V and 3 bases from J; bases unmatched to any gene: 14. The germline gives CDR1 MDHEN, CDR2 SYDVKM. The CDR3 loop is CASSLFGTGLRRDTEAFF. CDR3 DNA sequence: TGTGCCAGCAGTTTGTTCGGGACAGGGCTGCGGCGGGACACTGAAGCTTTCTTT.

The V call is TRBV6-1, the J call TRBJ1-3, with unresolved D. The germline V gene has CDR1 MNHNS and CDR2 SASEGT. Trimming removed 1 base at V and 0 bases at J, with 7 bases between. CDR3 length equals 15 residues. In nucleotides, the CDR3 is TGTGCCAGCAGTGAAGGACGGAGCTCTGGAAACACCATATATTTT. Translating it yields CASSEGRSSGNTIYF.

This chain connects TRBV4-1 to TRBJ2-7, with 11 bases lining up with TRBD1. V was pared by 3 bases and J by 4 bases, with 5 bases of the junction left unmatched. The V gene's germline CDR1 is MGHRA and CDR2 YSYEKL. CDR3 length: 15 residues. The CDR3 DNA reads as TGCGCCAGCAGCCAGACGGACAGGGGGCCATACGAGCAGTACTTC. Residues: CASSQTDRGPYEQYF.

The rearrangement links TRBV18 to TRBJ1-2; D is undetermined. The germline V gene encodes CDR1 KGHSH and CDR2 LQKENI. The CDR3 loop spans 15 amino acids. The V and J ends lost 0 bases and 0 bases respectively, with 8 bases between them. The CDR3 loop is CASSPPESSNYGYTF. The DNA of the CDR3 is TGTGCCAGCTCACCACCGGAAAGTTCTAACTATGGCTACACCTTC.

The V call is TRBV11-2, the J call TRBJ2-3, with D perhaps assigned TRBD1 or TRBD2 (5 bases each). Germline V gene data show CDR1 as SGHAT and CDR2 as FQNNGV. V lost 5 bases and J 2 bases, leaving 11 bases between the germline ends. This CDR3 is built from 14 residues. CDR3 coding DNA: TGTGCCAGCAGCCGACGGGACCCCACAGATACGCAGTATTTT. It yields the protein CASSRRDPTDTQYF. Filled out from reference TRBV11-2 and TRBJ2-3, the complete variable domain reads EAGVAQSPRYKIIEKRQSVAFWCNPISGHATLYWYQQILGQGPKLLIQFQNNGVVDDSQLPKDRFSAERLKGVDSTLKIQPAKLEDSAVYLCASSRRDPTDTQYFGPGTRLTVL.

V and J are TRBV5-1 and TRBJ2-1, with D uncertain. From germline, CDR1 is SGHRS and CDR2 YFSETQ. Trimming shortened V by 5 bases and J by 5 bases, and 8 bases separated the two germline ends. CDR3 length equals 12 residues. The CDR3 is CASSDNNNEQFF. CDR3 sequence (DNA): TGCGCCAGCAGTGACAACAACAATGAGCAGTTCTTC.

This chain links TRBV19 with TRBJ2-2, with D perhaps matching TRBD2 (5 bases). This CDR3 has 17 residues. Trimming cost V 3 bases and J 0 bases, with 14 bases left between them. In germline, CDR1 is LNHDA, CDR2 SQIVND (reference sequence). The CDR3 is CASSIQRLTANTGELFF. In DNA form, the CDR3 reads TGTGCCAGTAGTATTCAAAGACTAACCGCGAACACCGGGGAGCTGTTTTTT.

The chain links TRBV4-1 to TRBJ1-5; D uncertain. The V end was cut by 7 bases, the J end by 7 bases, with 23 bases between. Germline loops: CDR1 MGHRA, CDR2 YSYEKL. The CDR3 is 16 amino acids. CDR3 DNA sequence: TGCGCCAGCACCTCAAGCCCGATAAGGGATACACAGCCCCAGCATTTT. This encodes CASTSSPIRDTQPQHF.

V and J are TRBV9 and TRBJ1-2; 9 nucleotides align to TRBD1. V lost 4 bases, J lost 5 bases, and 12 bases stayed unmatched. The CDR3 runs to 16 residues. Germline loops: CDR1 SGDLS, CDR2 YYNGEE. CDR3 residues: CASSFRDRVNSYGYTF. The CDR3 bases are TGTGCCAGCAGCTTCCGGGACAGGGTAAATTCTTATGGCTACACCTTC.

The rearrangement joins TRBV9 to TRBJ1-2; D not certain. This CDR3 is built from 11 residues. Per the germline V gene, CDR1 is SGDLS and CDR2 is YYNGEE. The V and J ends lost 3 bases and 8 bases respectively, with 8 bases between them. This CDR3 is CASSAILGYTF. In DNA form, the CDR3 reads TGTGCCAGCAGCGCCATATTGGGCTACACCTTC. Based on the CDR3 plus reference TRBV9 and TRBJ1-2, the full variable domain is DSGVTQTPKHLITATGQRVTLRCSPRSGDLSVYWYQQSLDQGLQFLIQYYNGEERAKGNILERFSAQQFPDLHSELNLSSLELGDSALYFCASSAILGYTFGSGTRLTVV.

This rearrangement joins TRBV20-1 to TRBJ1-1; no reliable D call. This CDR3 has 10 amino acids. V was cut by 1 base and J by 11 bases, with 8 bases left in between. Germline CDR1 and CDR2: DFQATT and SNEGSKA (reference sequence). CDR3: CSARVVLAFF. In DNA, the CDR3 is TGCAGTGCTAGAGTGGTTTTGGCTTTCTTT.

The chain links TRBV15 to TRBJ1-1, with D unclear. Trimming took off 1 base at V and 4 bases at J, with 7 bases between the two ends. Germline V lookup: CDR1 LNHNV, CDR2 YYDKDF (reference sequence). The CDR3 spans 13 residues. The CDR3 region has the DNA TGTGCCACCAGCAGAGCGACGGTCACTGAAGCTTTCTTT. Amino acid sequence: CATSRATVTEAFF.

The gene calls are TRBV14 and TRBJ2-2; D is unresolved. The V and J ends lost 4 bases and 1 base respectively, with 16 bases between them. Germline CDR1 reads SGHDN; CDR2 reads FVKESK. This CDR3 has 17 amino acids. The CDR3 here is CASSRKDRRRNTGELFF. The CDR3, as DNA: TGTGCCAGCAGCCGGAAGGACCGACGACGGAACACCGGGGAGCTGTTTTTT. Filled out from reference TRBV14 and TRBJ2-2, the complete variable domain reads EAGVTQFPSHSVIEKGQTVTLRCDPISGHDNLYWYRRVMGKEIKFLLHFVKESKQDESGMPNNRFLAERTGGTYSTLKVQPAELEDSGVYFCASSRKDRRRNTGELFFGEGSRLTVL.